Shown below are 9 T cell receptor beta chains from a single sample sequenced in a study of cytomegalovirus exposure and HLA in healthy donors. The primer mix had 60 Vbeta and 13 Jbeta primers. Repertoires were generated with immunoSEQ multiplex PCR, while TCRdb's copy carries only in-frame clones and drops some. The top ten clones hold around 3.5% of a sample with 93,000 or so clones, roughly 70% of them seen once. The sample was PBMCs. The origin of the receptors is a woman between 45 and 60 years old in good health and CMV-seronegative.

The chain couples TRBV6-6 to TRBJ2-3, with D perhaps matching TRBD2 (5 bases). V dropped 0 bases and J dropped 4 bases, with 14 bases sitting between them. Germline V gene lookup returns CDR1 MNHNY and CDR2 SVGAGI (reference sequence). The CDR3 has 16 residues. The CDR3 nucleotides are TGTGCCAGCAGTTACTCCTCGACTATTAGGGCAGATACGCAGTATTTT. Residues: CASSYSSTIRADTQYF.

CDR3 nucleotide sequence: TGCGCCAGCAGCCATAAACAGGGGGTTGGGGCCAACGTCCTGACTTTC. Translation: CASSHKQGVGANVLTF. This chain uses TRBV5-1 with TRBJ2-6, with TRBD1 identical over 8 bases. The CDR3 length is 16 residues. Unmatched junction bases numbered 6, after V lost 4 bases and J lost 3 bases. In germline, CDR1 is SGHRS, CDR2 YFSETQ.

The chain uses TRBV11-2 and TRBJ1-5; possible D gene TRBD1, 5 bases. This CDR3 is 13 amino acids long. The germline gives CDR1 SGHAT, CDR2 FQNNGV. V was pared by 3 bases and J by 7 bases, with 10 bases between. Written as DNA, the CDR3 is TGTGCCAGCAGCTTTCAGGGAGGCCAGCCCCAGCATTTT. This sequence encodes CASSFQGGQPQHF.

This chain uses TRBV7-2 with TRBJ2-7; D gene uncertain. Germline-derived CDR1 and CDR2 are SGHTA and FQGNSA. The ends were cut back, 1 base at V and 3 bases at J, with 7 bases in the middle. CDR3 size: 13 residues. The DNA of the CDR3 is TGTGCCAGCAGCTTAGTCTCCGGCTACGAGCAGTACTTC. This codes for CASSLVSGYEQYF.

The CDR3 here is CASRIQGGGSSPLHF. CDR3 DNA sequence: TGTGCCAGCAGGATTCAGGGAGGCGGGAGTTCACCCCTCCACTTT. V and J are TRBV2 and TRBJ1-6; tentative D call: TRBD1 (5 bases). The ends were cut back, 6 bases at V and 9 bases at J, with 18 bases in the middle. Germline V gene lookup returns CDR1 SNHLY and CDR2 FYNNEI. CDR3 length: 15 amino acids. Based on the CDR3 plus reference TRBV2 and TRBJ1-6, the full variable domain is EPEVTQTPSHQVTQMGQEVILRCVPISNHLYFYWYRQILGQKVEFLVSFYNNEISEKSEIFDDQFSVERPDGSNFTLKIRSTKLEDSAMYFCASRIQGGGSSPLHFGNGTRLTVT.

The V gene is TRBV6-4, the J gene TRBJ2-1; D may be TRBD2 (6 bases). Germline V gives CDR1 MRHNA, CDR2 SNTAGT. Trimming left V 5 bases short and J 1 base short, with 9 bases between. The CDR3 covers 14 residues. The CDR3 nucleotides read TGTGCCAGCAGTCCCCGGGGGTCCTACAATGAGCAGTTCTTC. Its protein product is CASSPRGSYNEQFF.

The J gene is TRBJ2-3, the V gene TRBV19; D is possibly TRBD2 (6 bases). The V end lost 7 bases, the J end lost 6 bases, and 11 bases lay between the germline ends. Germline CDR1 reads LNHDA; CDR2 reads SQIVND (reference sequence). The CDR3 covers 12 residues. The CDR3 DNA sequence: TGTGCCAGTAAGGCCCGGGAGGATACGCAGTATTTT. It yields the protein CASKAREDTQYF.

About this clone itself: This specimen includes other DNA sequences encoding the same CDR3. The V call is TRBV18, the J call TRBJ2-5, with D unclear. The V end was cut by 3 bases, the J end by 3 bases, with 8 bases between. Per the germline V gene, CDR1 is KGHSH and CDR2 is LQKENI. This CDR3 spans 13 amino acids. The CDR3 is CASSPGQKETQYF. The CDR3 DNA reads as TGTGCCAGCTCACCGGGCCAGAAAGAGACCCAGTACTTC.

CDR3 sequence (DNA): TGTGCCAGCAGCTTACTTCCCCTAGTTTACAACCTGAACACTGAAGCTTTCTTT. Its translation: CASSLLPLVYNLNTEAFF. The chain couples TRBV28 to TRBJ1-1; D remains ambiguous. There are 18 residues in the CDR3. Looked up from germline, CDR1 is MDHEN and CDR2 is SYDVKM. V dropped 6 bases and J dropped 0 bases, with 23 bases sitting between them.